A single sample is the source of the 20 T cell receptor beta chains below, sequenced in a study of liver allograft versus peripheral blood T cells (dated by TCRdb to the early 2020s). As for the study more broadly: In liver transplant recipients, the study looked at T cell receptor repertoires in the peripheral blood and set them against the repertoires found within the transplanted livers.

The listed sequencing device is Illumina MiSeq. TCRdb redid the processing of the public reads, applying fastp at Q25 and MiXCR, and retained in-frame beta chains. Rows merge per CDR3 protein into single entries with the most common DNA and genes. This sample is represented by roughly 15,000 distinct CDR3 sequences; roughly 22% of them were singletons. The top ten clones comprise about 5.8% of the sample. These receptors were taken from a human patient who had a liver transplant. Donor T cells from the graft may be present among the T cells after a transplant.

This clonotype is medium-sized by share. One end of the junction fails to match germline, which may point to a read error. The rearrangement joins TRBV19 to TRBJ1-1, with TRBD1 as a possible D gene (5 bases). The CDR3 has 15 residues. Germline V gene lookup returns CDR1 LNHDA and CDR2 SQIVND (reference sequence). Written as DNA, the CDR3 is TGTGCCAGTAGTATAGGTTTTCTTACAGGCGGTCACCTTTCATTT. This translates into CASSIGFLTGGHLSF.

Comment on this clonotype: A much larger clonotype is one base distant, so this may be a read error. In DNA form, the CDR3 reads TGTGCCATCAGTGAGTGGGGGGGGGTGAAGAACACCGGGGAGCTGTTTTTT. Residues: CAISEWGGVKNTGELFF. The chain carries TRBV10-3 and TRBJ2-2, with TRBD2 identical over 7 bases. The CDR3 is made up of 17 amino acids. Germline values: CDR1 ENHRY, CDR2 SYGVKD. Losses at the gene ends were 1 base for V and 1 base for J; bases not matched to a gene: 6.

Judged by abundance, this clonotype is medium-sized. The chain carries TRBV6-1 and TRBJ1-2; 7 nucleotides line up with TRBD1. Germline V gene lookup returns CDR1 MNHNS and CDR2 SASEGT. V was pared by 4 bases and J by 8 bases, with 13 bases of the junction left unmatched. The CDR3 is made up of 15 amino acids. The CDR3 coding sequence is TGTGCCAGCAGTGGACAGGGTCACCTCCTTAGGGGCTACACCTTC. Residues: CASSGQGHLLRGYTF.

This clonotype was counted a few times. This may stem from a read error, because a much larger clone lies one nucleotide away. The chain carries TRBV6-5 and TRBJ1-2; D unresolved. Trimming took 3 bases from V and 7 from J, leaving 15 bases between them. The CDR3 is 14 residues long. Germline assignment: CDR1 MNHEY and CDR2 SVGAGI. The CDR3 loop is CASSYGLEASGYTF. The CDR3 DNA reads TGTGCCAGCAGTTATGGGCTGGAGGCCAGTGGCTACACCTTC.

This chain uses TRBV7-2 with TRBJ1-2; D unresolved. This CDR3 region has 14 residues. V lost 1 base to trimming and J lost 4 bases, with 10 bases between them. The germline V gene encodes CDR1 SGHTA and CDR2 FQGNSA. CDR3 nucleotides: TGTGCCAGCAGCTTAGGCCGGGCCCTCTATGGCTACACCTTC. It translates to CASSLGRALYGYTF.

By frequency in the sample, this clonotype is medium-sized. The rearrangement uses TRBV6-5 and TRBJ1-2; D is perhaps TRBD1 (5 bases). Germline CDR1 and CDR2: MNHEY and SVGAGI. Trimming removed 0 bases at V and 5 bases at J, with 7 bases between. The CDR3 runs 13 residues. The CDR3 protein is CASSYSTEYGYTF. The CDR3 DNA is TGTGCCAGCAGTTACTCGACAGAGTATGGCTACACCTTC.

In its sample, this clonotype was seen many times. The rearrangement joins TRBV6-1 to TRBJ2-5, with 7 positions matching TRBD1. The junction had 16 bases not matched to a gene; V was cut back by 6 bases and J by 0 bases. Germline CDR1 and CDR2: MNHNS and SASEGT. CDR3 length: 18 residues. The CDR3: CASRTGPQRGPYQETQYF. DNA of the CDR3: TGTGCCAGCAGGACTGGGCCCCAAAGGGGGCCTTACCAAGAGACCCAGTACTTC.

This clonotype was found a few times. This rearrangement joins TRBV12-3 or TRBV12-4 to TRBJ1-2; D not certain. CDR3 length equals 13 residues. V was clipped by 6 bases and J by 4 bases, with 12 bases between them. CDR3 sequence reads: CASSLLGSYGYTF. CDR3 DNA: TGTGCCAGCAGCTTGCTGGGTAGCTATGGCTACACCTTC.

In this sample, this clonotype turned up a few times. The CDR3: CASSIGWTLNEQFF. The CDR3 DNA reads TGTGCCAGTAGTATCGGTTGGACATTAAATGAGCAGTTCTTC. This chain links TRBV19 with TRBJ2-1; TRBD1 is a possible D gene (5 bases). Germline V CDR1 and CDR2: LNHDA, SQIVND (reference sequence). This CDR3 spans 14 amino acids. V lost 3 bases, J lost 7 bases, and 13 bases lay in between.

This clonotype is classed as medium-sized. The chain has TRBV29-1 and TRBJ2-6; 7 nucleotides line up with TRBD1. The germline V gene has CDR1 SQVTM and CDR2 ANQGSEA. This CDR3 is 16 amino acids long. V gave up 7 bases and J gave up 0 bases; unmatched junction bases: 9. CDR3 protein: CSAFTGATSGANVLTF. CDR3 nucleotides: TGCAGCGCATTCACAGGGGCCACCTCTGGGGCCAACGTCCTGACTTTC.

V and J are TRBV9 and TRBJ1-2; tentatively, D is TRBD1 (6 bases). The CDR3 covers 16 residues. CDR1 and CDR2 from the germline V gene are SGDLS and YYNGEE. Trimming stripped 0 bases from V and 3 bases from J, with 15 bases between. The CDR3: CASSVGGAGEYYGYTF. CDR3 sequence (DNA): TGTGCCAGCAGCGTAGGGGGGGCAGGGGAGTACTATGGCTACACCTTC.

The rearrangement links TRBV12-3 or TRBV12-4 to TRBJ2-3, with 9 bases fitting TRBD1. V shed 2 bases and J 3 bases; nucleotides not matched to a gene: 3. The CDR3 is 15 amino acids. This CDR3 reads CASSLWGTGTDTQYF. CDR3 bases: TGTGCCAGCAGTTTATGGGGGACAGGGACAGATACGCAGTATTTT.

This chain uses TRBV27 with TRBJ1-5; D unresolved. V lost 3 bases and J 0 bases, leaving 9 bases between the germline ends. Germline assignment: CDR1 MNHEY and CDR2 SMNVEV (reference sequence). The CDR3 covers 15 residues. DNA of the CDR3: TGTGCCAGCAGTTTGGGTTTTTATAGCAATCAGCCCCAGCATTTT. Its translation is CASSLGFYSNQPQHF.

This clonotype is medium-sized by share. This sequence joins TRBV18 and TRBJ1-1; 8 positions agree with TRBD1. V lost 3 bases and J lost 10; bases outside the gene matches: 7. This CDR3 region has 13 residues. CDR1 and CDR2 (germline): KGHSH, LQKENI. CDR3: CASSPTGTGRAFF. CDR3 bases: TGTGCCAGCTCACCGACAGGGACAGGACGAGCTTTCTTT.

This clonotype was picked up a small number of times. V is TRBV18 and J is TRBJ1-3; D uncertain. V was shortened by 3 bases and J by 4 bases, with 7 bases between the two germline ends. The germline CDR1 and CDR2 sequences are KGHSH and LQKENI. This CDR3 region has 13 residues. CDR3 bases: TGTGCCAGCTCACCCCCCCAAGGAAACACCATATATTTT. Residues: CASSPPQGNTIYF.

The chain recombines TRBV12-3 or TRBV12-4 with TRBJ2-1, with 9 bases matching TRBD1. V dropped 5 bases and J dropped 2; count of bases not matched to a gene: 4. CDR3 size: 15 residues. Here the CDR3 reads CASSLGQGPYNEQFF. CDR3 in DNA: TGTGCCAGCAGTCTGGGACAGGGCCCCTACAATGAGCAGTTCTTC.

This clonotype is categorized as medium-sized. The genes are TRBV7-2 and TRBJ1-4; D is perhaps TRBD1 (6 bases). This CDR3 comprises 12 residues. CDR1 and CDR2 from the germline V gene are SGHTA and FQGNSA. The germline V and J ends were trimmed by 5 bases and 8 bases, with 9 bases remaining between them. CDR3 amino acids: CASSPQGEKLFF. CDR3 sequence (DNA): TGTGCCAGCAGCCCCCAGGGGGAAAAACTGTTTTTT.

By sample fraction, this clonotype is medium-sized. The V and J genes are TRBV10-3 and TRBJ1-1; 7 bases are a match to TRBD1. J gave up 0 bases and V 6 bases, and 4 bases lay outside the gene matches. The germline V gene has CDR1 ENHRY and CDR2 SYGVKD. The CDR3 is made up of 14 amino acids. CDR3 in DNA: TGTGCCATCAGCCTACAGGGGATGAACACTGAAGCTTTCTTT. Translating it yields CAISLQGMNTEAFF.

This clonotype is termed medium-sized. The chain couples TRBV6-5 to TRBJ1-2; TRBD1 might be the D (5 bases). Germline assignment: CDR1 MNHEY and CDR2 SVGAGI. CDR3 length: 14 amino acids. Trimming removed 11 bases at V and 0 bases at J, with 16 bases between. CDR3 loop: CAVRRGPANYGYTF. The CDR3 bases are TGTGCCGTCCGAAGGGGTCCAGCTAACTATGGCTACACCTTC.

The gene calls are TRBV5-4 and TRBJ1-2; 7 bases line up with TRBD1. V lost 3 bases to trimming and J lost 8 bases; unmatched junction nucleotides: 10. Germline CDR1 reads SGHNT; CDR2 reads YYREEE (reference sequence). CDR3 size: 14 residues. CDR3 sequence: CASSWNQGTDGYTF. CDR3 bases: TGTGCCAGCAGCTGGAACCAGGGGACAGACGGCTACACCTTC.